What follows are 14 T cell receptor beta chains derived from one specimen sequenced in a study of blood T cells in healthy people across ages. A second PCR of roughly 6 to 12 cycles used a sample-barcoded 5' primer and a J-beta primer mix. Via MiXCR, TCRdb re-called the 5' RACE reads, giving one row per CDR3 protein. The data show some 850,000 distinct CDR3 sequences, with approximately 24% seen just once and about 3% held by the top ten. The sample was also linked to a second study, of T cells of mothers and their children.

Sequenced: blood. These receptors all stem from a boy aged 5-17 years in good health.

This sequence joins TRBV6-5 and TRBJ2-5, with 8 bases matching TRBD2. TRBJ2-1 matches the DNA end more closely, so the J call is doubtful. The CDR3 has 18 amino acids. The germline V gene encodes CDR1 MNHEY and CDR2 SVGAGI. DNA for the CDR3: TGTGCCAGCAGTTACTCGTCCTTTCCCGGGGGGGGCTACAATGAGCAGTTCTTC. Translating it yields CASSYSSFPGGGYNEQFF.

This clonotype was seen only a few times. The chain uses TRBV27 and TRBJ2-1, with D perhaps matching TRBD1 or TRBD2 (5 bases each). The CDR3 extends over 14 amino acids. V was trimmed by 2 bases and J by 7 bases, leaving 12 bases between them. Germline V lookup: CDR1 MNHEY, CDR2 SMNVEV (reference sequence). The CDR3 region is CASSLGGPTNEQFF. CDR3 sequence (DNA): TGTGCCAGCAGTTTAGGGGGACCAACAAATGAGCAGTTCTTC.

This clonotype came up a few times. V is TRBV7-2 and J is TRBJ2-5; D is undetermined. The DNA matches TRBJ2-1 better at its end, which makes the J call doubtful. Germline CDR1 is SGHTA and CDR2 is FQGNSA. This CDR3 region has 14 residues. CDR3 in amino acids: CASSRSADPNEQFF. Here the CDR3 DNA reads TGTGCCAGCAGCCGCAGCGCAGATCCGAATGAGCAGTTCTTC.

This clonotype was detected a few times. The gene calls are TRBV28 and TRBJ1-6; D call uncertain. Trimming took off 6 bases at V and 10 bases at J, with 16 bases between the two ends. The CDR3 runs 14 residues. Germline lookup yields CDR1 MDHEN and CDR2 SYDVKM. The DNA for the CDR3 is TGTGCCAGCAGAACCGGAGACCGTCCCTCACCCCTCCACTTT. As protein: CASRTGDRPSPLHF.

The chain combines TRBV4-1 with TRBJ2-5, with a tentative D call TRBD2 (7 bases). V was shortened by 1 base and J by 6 bases, with 15 bases between the two germline ends. This CDR3 spans 15 amino acids. Germline V gene data show CDR1 as MGHRA and CDR2 as YSYEKL. CDR3 sequence reads: CASSQGSSGGQTQYF. For the CDR3, the DNA is TGCGCCAGCAGCCAAGGGTCTTCGGGGGGCCAGACCCAGTACTTC.

There are a few counts of this clonotype. The J gene is TRBJ2-1, the V gene TRBV4-1; no clear D gene. Germline CDR1 MGHRA, CDR2 YSYEKL. V was cut by 1 base and J by 10 bases, with 8 bases left in between. The CDR3 extends over 12 amino acids. The CDR3 loop is CASSQGIGEQFF. For the CDR3, the DNA is TGCGCCAGCAGCCAAGGAATAGGGGAGCAGTTCTTC.

This clonotype was counted a few times. V is TRBV5-1 and J is TRBJ2-2; D uncertain. CDR3 length: 16 amino acids. Per the germline V gene, CDR1 is SGHRS and CDR2 is YFSETQ. V was clipped by 4 bases and J by 8 bases, with 21 bases between them. CDR3 residues: CASSLSISLESGELFF. CDR3 nucleotide sequence: TGCGCCAGCAGCCTTTCCATCTCCCTTGAGTCGGGGGAGCTGTTTTTT.

This clonotype has just a few counts. This chain connects TRBV20-1 to TRBJ2-6; no firm D call. This CDR3 comprises 15 residues. Between the trimmed V and J ends, which lost 0 bases and 4 bases, there was a span of 10 bases. Per the germline V gene, CDR1 is DFQATT and CDR2 is SNEGSKA (reference sequence). CDR3 nucleotides: TGCAGTGCTAGAGATTCCAGCTTCGGGGCCAACGTCCTGACTTTC. Translated: CSARDSSFGANVLTF.

This clonotype showed up just a few times. The chain is built from TRBV9 and TRBJ2-3, with unresolved D. The ends were cut back, 0 bases at V and 4 bases at J, with 9 bases in the middle. The CDR3 loop spans 14 amino acids. Germline CDR1 and CDR2: SGDLS and YYNGEE. CDR3 residues: CASSVGSIPDTQYF. In nucleotides, the CDR3 is TGTGCCAGCAGCGTAGGATCTATACCAGATACGCAGTATTTT.

This clonotype was picked up a small number of times. At one of its ends the junction is not consistent with the germline gene, which may arise from a read error. V gene TRBV13 combines with J gene TRBJ2-5, with D perhaps TRBD2 (6 bases). The last part of the DNA fits TRBJ2-7 better; the J call may be wrong. CDR1 and CDR2 from the germline V gene are PRHDT and FYEKMQ (reference sequence). The CDR3 covers 17 residues. In nucleotides, the CDR3 is TGTGCCAGCACCTTAAAGGGCGGTCGCGGGATCTATAACGAGCAGTACTTC. It yields the protein CASTLKGGRGIYNEQYF.

There are a few counts of this clonotype. The chain employs TRBV2 and TRBJ2-5; D unclear. CDR3 length equals 12 residues. V was cut by 7 bases and J by 3 bases, with 9 bases left in between. Germline V gives CDR1 SNHLY, CDR2 FYNNEI. Here the CDR3 DNA reads TGTGCCAGCACAGAGCAGAAAGAGACCCAGTACTTC. Translating it yields CASTEQKETQYF. Looking up the rest from reference TRBV2 and TRBJ2-5 gives the full variable domain: EPEVTQTPSHQVTQMGQEVILRCVPISNHLYFYWYRQILGQKVEFLVSFYNNEISEKSEIFDDQFSVERPDGSNFTLKIRSTKLEDSAMYFCASTEQKETQYFGPGTRLLVL.

This clonotype was picked up a small number of times. This chain connects TRBV21-1 to TRBJ2-1. TRBV21-1 is classified as a pseudogene. The CDR3 is 14 residues long. Written as DNA, the CDR3 is TGTGCCAGCAGCAAAGCGCTAAGGGTAAATGAGCAGTTCTTC. Its translation is CASSKALRVNEQFF.

The CDR3 loop reads CASSPSRTGYGYTF. CDR3 DNA sequence: TGTGCCAGCAGTCCCTCCAGGACGGGCTATGGCTACACCTTC. The genes are TRBV6-5 and TRBJ1-2; no clear D gene. V was trimmed by 5 bases and J by 4 bases, leaving 14 bases between them. Germline V gives CDR1 MNHEY, CDR2 SVGAGI. This CDR3 has 14 residues.

This chain links TRBV2 with TRBJ2-5, with 11 bases lining up with TRBD1. Per the germline V gene, CDR1 is SNHLY and CDR2 is FYNNEI. The V segment lost 10 bases and the J segment 2 bases; nucleotides outside the gene matches: 6. This CDR3 spans 14 amino acids. The CDR3, as DNA: TGTGCCACGCGAAGGGACAGGGGGCAAGAGACCCAGTACTTC. This encodes CATRRDRGQETQYF. Full variable domain (rest looked up from reference TRBV2 and TRBJ2-5): EPEVTQTPSHQVTQMGQEVILRCVPISNHLYFYWYRQILGQKVEFLVSFYNNEISEKSEIFDDQFSVERPDGSNFTLKIRSTKLEDSAMYFCATRRDRGQETQYFGPGTRLLVL.